Below, 26 T cell receptor beta chains from the same sample are listed, as sequenced in a study of shared clonotypes between healthy human individuals. The naive CD8 population came from CD45RO-negative cells selected for CCR7, without terminally differentiated effector memory CD45RA+ cells. The assay was immunoSEQ multiplex PCR, and TCRdb's table has in-frame clones only and misses some. The sample yields about 2.2 million clones, approximately 94% seen once. Sequencing was done on a sample of naive CD8+ T cells from PBMCs. These TCRs come from a man in his late teens or twenties in good health. Some clones in this sample may be carry-over from other donors' samples.

The genes are TRBV27 and TRBJ2-7, with TRBD2 as a possible D gene (5 bases). The germline V and J ends were trimmed by 0 bases and 5 bases, with 14 bases remaining between them. The CDR3 extends over 15 amino acids. Per the germline V gene, CDR1 is MNHEY and CDR2 is SMNVEV (reference sequence). This CDR3 reads CASSLSWLATHEQYF. The CDR3 region has the DNA TGTGCCAGCAGTTTATCTTGGCTAGCCACCCACGAGCAGTACTTC.

The gene calls are TRBV5-6 and TRBJ1-3, with a possible D match to TRBD1 (5 bases). This CDR3 is built from 14 residues. Trimming removed 3 bases at V and 9 bases at J, with 16 bases between. The germline CDR1 and CDR2 sequences are SGHDT and YYEEEE. CDR3 residues: CASSWGTSGSTIYF. CDR3 nucleotide sequence: TGTGCCAGCAGCTGGGGGACGAGCGGGAGCACCATATATTTT.

In regard to this clone: The same CDR3 is also encoded by other DNA sequences in this sample. The chain employs TRBV5-8 and TRBJ1-5; the D is unclear. This CDR3 is built from 14 residues. V was clipped by 2 bases and J by 0 bases, with 6 bases between them. Germline lookup yields CDR1 SGHTS and CDR2 YDEGEE. The CDR3 protein is CASSLRDSNQPQHF. DNA of the CDR3: TGTGCCAGCAGCTTAAGGGATAGCAATCAGCCCCAGCATTTT.

The chain has TRBV10-1 and TRBJ2-1; 15 nucleotides line up with TRBD2. V shed 5 bases and J 8 bases; nucleotides not matched to a gene: 4. The V gene's germline CDR1 is WNHNN and CDR2 SYGVQD (reference sequence). The CDR3 covers 15 residues. The CDR3 DNA follows: TGCGCCAGCAGTTCTGGACTAGCGGGAGGGGATGAGCAGTTCTTC. This encodes CASSSGLAGGDEQFF.

This clone appeared once. The chain carries TRBV9 and TRBJ1-1, with D possibly TRBD1 on 5 matching bases. The CDR3 runs to 17 residues. CDR1 is SGDLS and CDR2 is YYNGEE in the germline V gene. The V end lost 0 bases, the J end lost 0 bases, and 15 bases lay between the germline ends. The CDR3 DNA sequence: TGTGCCAGCAGCGTAGGGGGGAGGCCTGCTATGAACACTGAAGCTTTCTTT. It is translated as CASSVGGRPAMNTEAFF.

The chain uses TRBV10-1 and TRBJ2-5; D remains unclear. CDR3 size: 15 residues. Trimming pared 0 bases from V and 4 bases from J, leaving 12 bases between. Looked up from germline, CDR1 is WNHNN and CDR2 is SYGVQD (reference sequence). The CDR3 DNA is TGCGCCAGCAGTGAGTCGTGGGCAGGTGGAGAGACCCAGTACTTC. Protein sequence: CASSESWAGGETQYF.

V usage is TRBV9 and J usage is TRBJ1-1; D is ambiguous. Per germline, CDR1 SGDLS and CDR2 YYNGEE. CDR3 length equals 11 residues. The V and J ends lost 3 bases and 6 bases respectively, with 6 bases between them. CDR3 loop: CASSAGPEAFF. Written as DNA, the CDR3 is TGTGCCAGCAGCGCGGGTCCTGAAGCTTTCTTT.

The chain links TRBV28 to TRBJ2-7; TRBD2 agrees at 9 bases. Germline CDR1 and CDR2: MDHEN and SYDVKM. Trimming removed 4 bases from V and 1 base from J; junction bases left unmatched: 8. The CDR3 contains 16 residues. The CDR3 bases are TGTGCCAGCAGTTGGGTAGCGGGAGCCTTGTCCTACGAGCAGTACTTC. It codes for CASSWVAGALSYEQYF.

In regard to this clone: Other DNA sequences in this specimen translate into the identical CDR3. This chain uses TRBV28 with TRBJ2-5; unclear D gene. The germline CDR1 and CDR2 sequences are MDHEN and SYDVKM. This CDR3 spans 14 amino acids. V was clipped by 1 base and J by 2 bases, with 8 bases between them. The CDR3 protein is CASSLFGEQETQYF. CDR3 nucleotide sequence: TGTGCCAGCAGTTTATTTGGGGAACAAGAGACCCAGTACTTC. Looking up the rest from reference TRBV28 and TRBJ2-5 gives the full variable domain: DVKVTQSSRYLVKRTGEKVFLECVQDMDHENMFWYRQDPGLGLRLIYFSYDVKMKEKGDIPEGYSVSREKKERFSLILESASTNQTSMYLCASSLFGEQETQYFGPGTRLLVL.

The chain uses TRBV7-9 and TRBJ1-2; weak D call: TRBD1 (5 bases). The length of the CDR3 is 15 residues. Trimming took off 3 bases at V and 4 bases at J, with 15 bases between the two ends. CDR1 and CDR2 from the germline V gene are SEHNR and FQNEAQ (reference sequence). The CDR3 DNA follows: TGTGCCAGCAGCTTCGGGACTATCCAGCTCTATGGCTACACCTTC. This translates into CASSFGTIQLYGYTF.

V is TRBV15 and J is TRBJ1-1; a possible D gene is TRBD1 (6 bases). V lost 0 bases, J lost 1 base, and 18 bases lay in between. Germline assignment: CDR1 LNHNV and CDR2 YYDKDF (reference sequence). This CDR3 region has 18 residues. The CDR3 protein is CATSRDLPSWTENTEAFF. The CDR3 DNA reads as TGTGCCACCAGCAGAGATCTCCCATCCTGGACAGAGAACACTGAAGCTTTCTTT.

The chain uses TRBV6-6 and TRBJ2-3, with D perhaps assigned TRBD1 or TRBD2 (6 bases each). Germline CDR1 is MNHNY and CDR2 is SVGAGI (reference sequence). CDR3 size: 16 residues. V lost 6 bases and J lost 1, with 17 bases in between. The CDR3 spells CASSPPVGGGTDTQYF. CDR3 in DNA: TGTGCCAGCAGCCCACCTGTCGGGGGCGGCACAGATACGCAGTATTTT.

This clone was detected once. This sequence joins TRBV28 and TRBJ2-1, with D tentatively TRBD2 (6 bases). V was shortened by 4 bases and J by 7 bases, with 11 bases between the two germline ends. CDR3 length: 13 amino acids. Germline V gene data show CDR1 as MDHEN and CDR2 as SYDVKM. The CDR3 sequence is CASSYGDWNEQFF. The CDR3 DNA reads as TGTGCCAGCAGTTATGGGGACTGGAATGAGCAGTTCTTC.

This clone was observed a few times. The rearrangement joins TRBV30 to TRBJ1-1; unclear D gene. The CDR3 runs to 12 residues. Between the trimmed V and J ends, which lost 3 bases and 9 bases, there was a span of 14 bases. CDR1 and CDR2 from the germline V gene are GTSNPN and SVGIG (reference sequence). Here the CDR3 DNA reads TGTGCCTGGAGACCCCTCGGCGGGAAAGCTTTCTTT. It yields the protein CAWRPLGGKAFF.

J is TRBJ1-1 and V is TRBV7-6; D is undetermined. V lost 0 bases and J lost 1, with 3 bases in between. The CDR3 has 13 amino acids. Germline CDR1 is SGHVS and CDR2 is FNYEAQ. The CDR3 is CASSLAENTEAFF. Written as DNA, the CDR3 is TGTGCCAGCAGCTTAGCGGAGAACACTGAAGCTTTCTTT.

The chain is built from TRBV13 and TRBJ2-2; weak D call: TRBD2 (6 bases). Trimming pared 0 bases from V and 5 bases from J, leaving 16 bases between. The germline V gene encodes CDR1 PRHDT and CDR2 FYEKMQ (reference sequence). The CDR3 runs to 17 residues. CDR3 nucleotides: TGTGCCAGCAGCTTAGGATACGCGACGGGAGTGACCGGGGAGCTGTTTTTT. This translates into CASSLGYATGVTGELFF.

As for this clone: The same CDR3 is also encoded by other DNA sequences in this sample. The rearrangement uses TRBV28 and TRBJ2-3; D is possibly TRBD1 or TRBD2 (5 bases each). The length of the CDR3 is 13 residues. In germline, CDR1 is MDHEN, CDR2 SYDVKM. Trimming took 3 bases from V and 3 from J, leaving 7 bases between them. The DNA for the CDR3 is TGTGCCAGCAGTTTGAGGGGTACAGATACGCAGTATTTT. It encodes CASSLRGTDTQYF.

V usage is TRBV5-1 and J usage is TRBJ2-5; 14 bases fit TRBD2. Germline CDR1 is SGHRS and CDR2 is YFSETQ. After removal of 4 bases from V and 4 bases from J, the junction contained 9 bases not matched to a gene. This CDR3 comprises 17 residues. CDR3 residues: CASSPGTSGRVLETQYF. The CDR3 DNA reads TGCGCCAGCAGCCCCGGGACTAGCGGGAGAGTGTTAGAGACCCAGTACTTC.

The rearrangement links TRBV30 to TRBJ2-7; no clear D gene. The V end lost 5 bases, the J end lost 0 bases, and 14 bases lay between the germline ends. The germline CDR1 and CDR2 sequences are GTSNPN and SVGIG (reference sequence). The CDR3 is 14 residues long. Here the CDR3 DNA reads TGTGCCTGGCCACCCCAGGAAAGCTCCTACGAGCAGTACTTC. Residues: CAWPPQESSYEQYF.

This chain joins TRBV4-3 and TRBJ2-5; the match to TRBD1 covers 8 bases. V shed 0 bases, J shed 2 bases, and the junction held 11 bases outside the gene matches. Germline loops: CDR1 LGHNA, CDR2 YSLEER. This CDR3 is 18 amino acids long. The CDR3 DNA sequence: TGCGCCAGCAGCCAAGATCTCATGGCAGGGGGCCCTCAAGAGACCCAGTACTTC. The encoded protein is CASSQDLMAGGPQETQYF.

The chain couples TRBV7-8 to TRBJ1-5; D ambiguous. The CDR3 length is 14 residues. The V end lost 2 bases, the J end lost 4 bases, and 9 bases lay between the germline ends. CDR1 is SGHVS, CDR2 FQNEAQ, per germline. CDR3 amino acids: CASSLLGGNQPQHF. CDR3 in DNA: TGTGCCAGCAGCTTATTAGGCGGAAATCAGCCCCAGCATTTT.

The V and J genes are TRBV27 and TRBJ2-7; weak D call: TRBD1 (6 bases). V dropped 2 bases and J dropped 2 bases, with 13 bases sitting between them. The CDR3 is 15 amino acids. From germline, CDR1 is MNHEY and CDR2 SMNVEV (reference sequence). The CDR3 sequence is CASSLIGQRAYEQYF. CDR3 coding DNA: TGTGCCAGCAGTTTAATCGGACAGCGTGCCTACGAGCAGTACTTC.

The V gene is TRBV29-1, the J gene TRBJ2-7, with 7 bases matching TRBD2. This CDR3 is 15 amino acids long. Germline-derived CDR1 and CDR2 are SQVTM and ANQGSEA. The V gene end was trimmed by 8 bases and the J gene end by 1 base; junction bases not matched to a gene: 14. As DNA, the CDR3 is TGCAGCTTTATAGGGGAGGGGTCGATATCCTACGAGCAGTACTTC. This gives the protein CSFIGEGSISYEQYF.

The V call is TRBV4-1, the J call TRBJ2-5; 10 bases align to TRBD2. This CDR3 is built from 17 residues. V shed 1 base, J shed 5 bases, and the junction held 10 bases outside the gene matches. Germline V CDR1 and CDR2: MGHRA, YSYEKL. The CDR3: CASSQVPSGRPGETQYF. CDR3 in DNA: TGCGCCAGCAGCCAAGTTCCTAGCGGGAGACCTGGGGAGACCCAGTACTTC.

The V and J genes are TRBV19 and TRBJ1-5, with 8 bases aligning to TRBD1. After removal of 0 bases from V and 6 bases from J, the junction contained 7 bases not matched to a gene. Germline CDR1 and CDR2: LNHDA and SQIVND (reference sequence). There are 16 residues in the CDR3. The CDR3 DNA reads as TGTGCCAGTAGTATAGAGCAAACAGGGGGTTTTCAGCCCCAGCATTTT. Amino acids: CASSIEQTGGFQPQHF.

The chain joins TRBV5-5 to TRBJ2-7, with D hard to call. The CDR3 covers 14 residues. CDR1 and CDR2 (germline): SGHKS, YYEKEE (reference sequence). The V end was cut by 2 bases, the J end by 0 bases, with 9 bases between. CDR3 sequence: CASSFPGSSYEQYF. DNA for the CDR3: TGTGCCAGCAGCTTCCCCGGAAGCTCCTACGAGCAGTACTTC.